These T cell receptor beta chains were read from a single sample in a study of cytomegalovirus exposure and HLA in healthy donors. The repertoire was sequenced with immunoSEQ multiplex PCR; TCRdb's copy has only in-frame clones and lacks some. This sample has tens of thousands of clones; 90% to 96% occur once, and the top ten carry 1.6%. Sequencing was done on a sample of PBMCs. The receptors were sampled from a man between 18 and 35 years old in good health and CMV-seropositive. The CDR3 runs from the conserved cysteine through the conserved F or W. The order of the fields is CDR3 length, clone size, J gene, V gene, D gene, CDR3 DNA, CDR3 protein. D genes are given only for firm matches. For some rows the clone size is stated as once, few or many, or as a class when expanded; others skip it.

CDR3 length: 12
clone size: once
J gene: TRBJ2-7
V gene: TRBV27
D gene: TRBD2
CDR3 DNA: TGTGCCAGCAGTTTGCGGGGGGACGAGCAGTACTTC
CDR3 protein: CASSLRGDEQYF

CDR3 length: 14
clone size: .
J gene: TRBJ1-2
V gene: TRBV28
D gene: .
CDR3 DNA: TGTGCCAGCAGCGTAGAAACAGCTAACTATGGCTACACCTTC
CDR3 protein: CASSVETANYGYTF

CDR3 length: 18
clone size: .
J gene: TRBJ2-2
V gene: TRBV5-6
D gene: .
CDR3 DNA: TGTGCCAGCAGCCACATTTATTACAGGACGATTAACACCGGGGAGCTGTTTTTT
CDR3 protein: CASSHIYYRTINTGELFF

CDR3 length: 15
clone size: .
J gene: TRBJ2-7
V gene: TRBV29-1
D gene: .
CDR3 DNA: TGCAGCGTTGAAGATCCGGGACAAGGGACCTACGAGCAGTACTTC
CDR3 protein: CSVEDPGQGTYEQYF

CDR3 length: 14
clone size: .
J gene: TRBJ2-2
V gene: TRBV7-6
D gene: .
CDR3 DNA: TGTGCCAGCAGCGTGACTGAGAACACCGGGGAGCTGTTTTTT
CDR3 protein: CASSVTENTGELFF

CDR3 length: 16
clone size: .
J gene: TRBJ2-2
V gene: TRBV2
D gene: TRBD2
CDR3 DNA: TGTGCCAGCAGTGAAACTAGCGGGAGGGTCCCCGGGGAGCTGTTTTTT
CDR3 protein: CASSETSGRVPGELFF

CDR3 length: 10
clone size: .
J gene: TRBJ1-1
V gene: TRBV29-1
D gene: .
CDR3 DNA: TGCAGCGTTTCTCAGTCTGAAGCTTTCTTT
CDR3 protein: CSVSQSEAFF

CDR3 length: 15
clone size: .
J gene: TRBJ2-7
V gene: TRBV6-5
D gene: TRBD2
CDR3 DNA: TGTGCCAGCAGTCGCCGACTAGCGGGAACCTACGAGCAGTACTTC
CDR3 protein: CASSRRLAGTYEQYF

CDR3 length: 18
clone size: .
J gene: TRBJ2-3
V gene: TRBV7-3
D gene: .
CDR3 DNA: TGTGCCAGCAGCTTAAGGGGAGGTTCCGGCGCCCCCGCAGATACGCAGTATTTT
CDR3 protein: CASSLRGGSGAPADTQYF

CDR3 length: 13
clone size: .
J gene: TRBJ2-7
V gene: TRBV30
D gene: TRBD1
CDR3 DNA: TGTGCCGGCCGGGACAGGGGAGGCCACGAGCAGTACTTC
CDR3 protein: CAGRDRGGHEQYF

CDR3 length: 13
clone size: once
J gene: TRBJ2-1
V gene: TRBV6-1
D gene: .
CDR3 DNA: TGTGCCAGCAGTGATATGCGTGGCAATGAGCAGTTCTTC
CDR3 protein: CASSDMRGNEQFF

CDR3 length: 14
clone size: .
J gene: TRBJ1-2
V gene: TRBV19
D gene: TRBD1
CDR3 DNA: TGTGCCAGTAGTATAGACAGGGGGCAGGATGGCTACACCTTC
CDR3 protein: CASSIDRGQDGYTF

CDR3 length: 15
clone size: .
J gene: TRBJ1-2
V gene: TRBV4-1
D gene: TRBD1
CDR3 DNA: TGCGCCAGCAGTGCTAGGACAGGGGGCAGCTATGGCTACACCTTC
CDR3 protein: CASSARTGGSYGYTF

CDR3 length: 14
clone size: .
J gene: TRBJ1-1
V gene: TRBV6-5
D gene: TRBD1
CDR3 DNA: TGTGCCAGCAGCCAAGACAGGGGGAACACTGAAGCTTTCTTT
CDR3 protein: CASSQDRGNTEAFF

CDR3 length: 12
clone size: once
J gene: TRBJ1-1
V gene: TRBV28
D gene: .
CDR3 DNA: TGTGCCAGCAGTTTATACCGGGGTGAAGCTTTCTTT
CDR3 protein: CASSLYRGEAFF

CDR3 length: 12
clone size: .
J gene: TRBJ2-1
V gene: TRBV6-5
D gene: .
CDR3 DNA: TGTGCCAGCAGCCTTACAGGGAATGAGCAGTTCTTC
CDR3 protein: CASSLTGNEQFF

CDR3 length: 12
clone size: .
J gene: TRBJ1-1
V gene: TRBV10-3
D gene: .
CDR3 DNA: TGTGCCATCGGATCCCCGGGTCTTGAAGCTTTCTTT
CDR3 protein: CAIGSPGLEAFF

CDR3 length: 17
clone size: .
J gene: TRBJ2-3
V gene: TRBV5-4
D gene: TRBD2
CDR3 DNA: TGTGCCAGCAGCGGGCTAGCGGGAGGACAAGGCACAGATACGCAGTATTTT
CDR3 protein: CASSGLAGGQGTDTQYF

CDR3 length: 13
clone size: .
J gene: TRBJ1-1
V gene: TRBV27
D gene: .
CDR3 DNA: TGTGCCAGCAGTTTATCGTCGGACACTGAAGCTTTCTTT
CDR3 protein: CASSLSSDTEAFF

CDR3 length: 15
clone size: .
J gene: TRBJ2-7
V gene: TRBV5-1
D gene: TRBD2
CDR3 DNA: TGCGCCAGCAGCTTGGGAGGACTAGCGGGTAAGGAGCAGTACTTC
CDR3 protein: CASSLGGLAGKEQYF

CDR3 length: 13
clone size: .
J gene: TRBJ1-2
V gene: TRBV7-8
D gene: .
CDR3 DNA: TGTGCCAGCAGCTTAGGGACAGTTGATGGCTACACCTTC
CDR3 protein: CASSLGTVDGYTF

CDR3 length: 14
clone size: .
J gene: TRBJ1-1
V gene: TRBV5-1
D gene: .
CDR3 DNA: TGCGCCAGCAGCTTGGGACAGGCACATACTGAAGCTTTCTTT
CDR3 protein: CASSLGQAHTEAFF

CDR3 length: 16
clone size: .
J gene: TRBJ1-6
V gene: TRBV5-6
D gene: .
CDR3 DNA: TGTGCCAGCAGCTCGGACAGCAGCTCCTATAATTCACCCCTCCACTTT
CDR3 protein: CASSSDSSSYNSPLHF

CDR3 length: 11
clone size: .
J gene: TRBJ1-1
V gene: TRBV6-1
D gene: TRBD1
CDR3 DNA: TGTGCCGTCCGGGACAGGGCTGAAGCTTTCTTT
CDR3 protein: CAVRDRAEAFF